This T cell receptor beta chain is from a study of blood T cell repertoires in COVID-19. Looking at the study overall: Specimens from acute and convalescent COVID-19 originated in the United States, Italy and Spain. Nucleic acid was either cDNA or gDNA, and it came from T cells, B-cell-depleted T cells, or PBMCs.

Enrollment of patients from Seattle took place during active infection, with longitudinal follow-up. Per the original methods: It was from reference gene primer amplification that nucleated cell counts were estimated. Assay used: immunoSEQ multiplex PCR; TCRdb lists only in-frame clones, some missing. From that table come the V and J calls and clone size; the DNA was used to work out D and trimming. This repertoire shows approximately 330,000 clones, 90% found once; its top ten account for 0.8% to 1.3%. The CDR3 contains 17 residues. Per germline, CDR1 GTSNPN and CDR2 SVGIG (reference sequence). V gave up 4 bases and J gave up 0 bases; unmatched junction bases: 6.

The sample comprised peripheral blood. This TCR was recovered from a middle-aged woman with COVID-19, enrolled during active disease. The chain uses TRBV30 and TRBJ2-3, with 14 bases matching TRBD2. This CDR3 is CAWTRWTSGGSTDTQYF. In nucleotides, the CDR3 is TGTGCCTGGACCCGGTGGACTAGCGGGGGGAGCACAGATACGCAGTATTTT.